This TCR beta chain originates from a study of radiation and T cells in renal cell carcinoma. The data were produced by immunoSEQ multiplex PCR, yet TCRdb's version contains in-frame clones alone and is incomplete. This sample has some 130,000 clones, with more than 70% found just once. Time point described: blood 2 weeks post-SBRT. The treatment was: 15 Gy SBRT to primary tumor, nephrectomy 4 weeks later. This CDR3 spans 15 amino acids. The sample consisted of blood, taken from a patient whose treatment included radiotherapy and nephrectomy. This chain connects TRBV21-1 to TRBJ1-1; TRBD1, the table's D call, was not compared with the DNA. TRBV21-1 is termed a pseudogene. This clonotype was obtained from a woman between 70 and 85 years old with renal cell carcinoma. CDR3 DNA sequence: TGTGCCAGCAGCCCTCGGACAGGGAGGAGCACTGAAGCTTTCTTT. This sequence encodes CASSPRTGRSTEAFF.